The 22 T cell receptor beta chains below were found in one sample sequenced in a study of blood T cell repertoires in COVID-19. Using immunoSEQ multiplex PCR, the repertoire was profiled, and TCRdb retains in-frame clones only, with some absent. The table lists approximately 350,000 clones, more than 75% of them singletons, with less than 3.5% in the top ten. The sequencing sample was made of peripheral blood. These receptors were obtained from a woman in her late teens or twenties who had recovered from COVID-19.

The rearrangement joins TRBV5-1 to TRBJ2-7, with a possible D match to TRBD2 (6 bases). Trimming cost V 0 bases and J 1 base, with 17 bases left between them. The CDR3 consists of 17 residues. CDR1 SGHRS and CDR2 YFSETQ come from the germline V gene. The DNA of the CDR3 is TGCGCCAGCAGCTTGGTCGTGTCCCGGAGGGTATCCTACGAGCAGTACGTC. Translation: CASSLVVSRRVSYEQYV.

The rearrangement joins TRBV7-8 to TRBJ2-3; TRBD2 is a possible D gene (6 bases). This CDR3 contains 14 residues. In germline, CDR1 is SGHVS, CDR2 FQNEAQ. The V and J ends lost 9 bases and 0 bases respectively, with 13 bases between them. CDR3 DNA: TGTGCCAGTACGTCTCGGGGGAGCACAGATACGCAGTATTTT. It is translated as CASTSRGSTDTQYF.

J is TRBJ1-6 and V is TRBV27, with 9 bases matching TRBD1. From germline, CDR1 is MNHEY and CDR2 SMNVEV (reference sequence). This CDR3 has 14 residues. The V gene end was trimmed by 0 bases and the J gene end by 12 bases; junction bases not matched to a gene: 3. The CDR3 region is CASSLSDRGRPLHF. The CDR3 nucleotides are TGTGCCAGCAGTTTATCAGACAGGGGGAGACCCCTCCACTTT.

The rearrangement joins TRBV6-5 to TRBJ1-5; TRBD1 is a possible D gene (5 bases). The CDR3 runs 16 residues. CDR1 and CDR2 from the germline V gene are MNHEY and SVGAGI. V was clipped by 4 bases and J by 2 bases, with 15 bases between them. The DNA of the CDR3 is TGTGCCAGCAGTTCTCGGCTGGACACGGGCAATCAGCCCCAGCATTTT. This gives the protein CASSSRLDTGNQPQHF.

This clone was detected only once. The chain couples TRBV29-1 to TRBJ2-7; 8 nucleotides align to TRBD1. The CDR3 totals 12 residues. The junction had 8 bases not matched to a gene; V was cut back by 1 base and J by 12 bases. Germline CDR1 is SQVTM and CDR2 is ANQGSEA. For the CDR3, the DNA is TGCAGCGTTGAAGTCGGCCCCGGACAGGGGTACGTC. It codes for CSVEVGPGQGYV.

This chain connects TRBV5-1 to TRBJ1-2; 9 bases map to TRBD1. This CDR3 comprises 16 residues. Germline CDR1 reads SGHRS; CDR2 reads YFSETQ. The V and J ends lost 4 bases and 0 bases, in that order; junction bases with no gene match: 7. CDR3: CASSRDRVRTNYGYTF. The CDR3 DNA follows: TGCGCCAGCAGCCGGGACAGGGTGCGCACTAACTATGGCTACACCTTC.

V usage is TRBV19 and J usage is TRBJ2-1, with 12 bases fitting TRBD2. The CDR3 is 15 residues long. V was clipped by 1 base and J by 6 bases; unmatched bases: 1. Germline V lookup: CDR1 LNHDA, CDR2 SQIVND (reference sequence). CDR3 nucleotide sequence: TGTGCCAGTAGTATAGCTAGCGGGAGGGCCAATGAGCAGTTCTTC. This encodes CASSIASGRANEQFF. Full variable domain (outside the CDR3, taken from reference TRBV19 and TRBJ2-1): DGGITQSPKYLFRKEGQNVTLSCEQNLNHDAMYWYRQDPGQGLRLIYYSQIVNDFQKGDIAEGYSVSREKKESFPLTVTSAQKNPTAFYLCASSIASGRANEQFFGPGTRLTVL.

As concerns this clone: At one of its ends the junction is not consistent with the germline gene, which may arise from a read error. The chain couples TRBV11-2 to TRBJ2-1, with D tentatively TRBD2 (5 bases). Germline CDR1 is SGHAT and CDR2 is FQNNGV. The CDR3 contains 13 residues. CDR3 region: CASSSPPRTEALF. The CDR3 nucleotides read TGTGCCAGCAGCTCCCCTCCCAGGACGGAGGCGCTCTTC.

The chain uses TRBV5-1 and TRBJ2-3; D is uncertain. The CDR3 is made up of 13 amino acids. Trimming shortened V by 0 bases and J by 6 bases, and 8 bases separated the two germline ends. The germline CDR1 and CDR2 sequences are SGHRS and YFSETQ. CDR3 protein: CASSLGLSDTQYF. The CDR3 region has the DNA TGCGCCAGCAGCTTGGGTTTATCGGATACGCAGTATTTT.

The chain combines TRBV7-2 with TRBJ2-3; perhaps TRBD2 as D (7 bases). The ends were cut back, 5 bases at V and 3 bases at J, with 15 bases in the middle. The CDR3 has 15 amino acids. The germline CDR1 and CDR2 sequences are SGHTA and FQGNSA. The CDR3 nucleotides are TGTGCCAGCAGCCCTCTGGGGGGGCTAACAGATACGCAGTATTTT. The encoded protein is CASSPLGGLTDTQYF.

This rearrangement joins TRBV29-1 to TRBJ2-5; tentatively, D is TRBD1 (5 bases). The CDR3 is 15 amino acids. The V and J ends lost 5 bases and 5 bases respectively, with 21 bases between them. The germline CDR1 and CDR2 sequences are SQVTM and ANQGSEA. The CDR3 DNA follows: TGCAGCGTTTCTCTACTGGGGCTCTTTGGGGAGACCCAGTACTTC. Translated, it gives CSVSLLGLFGETQYF.

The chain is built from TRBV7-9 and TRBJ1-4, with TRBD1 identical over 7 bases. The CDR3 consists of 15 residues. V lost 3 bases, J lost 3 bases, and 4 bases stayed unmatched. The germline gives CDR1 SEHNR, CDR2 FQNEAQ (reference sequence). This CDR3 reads CASSLSGTANEKLFF. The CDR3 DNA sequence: TGTGCCAGCAGCTTGTCCGGGACAGCTAATGAAAAACTGTTTTTT.

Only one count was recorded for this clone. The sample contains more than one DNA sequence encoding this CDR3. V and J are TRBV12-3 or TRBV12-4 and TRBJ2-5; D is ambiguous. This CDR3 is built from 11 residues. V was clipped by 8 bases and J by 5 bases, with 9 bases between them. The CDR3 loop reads CASSVRETQYF. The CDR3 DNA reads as TGTGCCAGCTCCGTTCGGGAGACCCAGTACTTC.

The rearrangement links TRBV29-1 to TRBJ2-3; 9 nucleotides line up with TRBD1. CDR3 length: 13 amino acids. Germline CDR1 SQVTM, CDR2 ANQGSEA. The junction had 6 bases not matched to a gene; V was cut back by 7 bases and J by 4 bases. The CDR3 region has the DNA TGCAGCGCCGGACAGGGGATGGCAGATACGCAGTATTTT. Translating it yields CSAGQGMADTQYF.

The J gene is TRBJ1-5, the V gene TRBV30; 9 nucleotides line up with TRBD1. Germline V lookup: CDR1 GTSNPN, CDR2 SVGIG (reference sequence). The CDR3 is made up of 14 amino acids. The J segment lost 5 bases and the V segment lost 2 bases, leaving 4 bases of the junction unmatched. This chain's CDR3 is CAWSRDREDQPQHF. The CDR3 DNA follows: TGTGCCTGGAGTCGGGACAGGGAAGATCAGCCCCAGCATTTT.

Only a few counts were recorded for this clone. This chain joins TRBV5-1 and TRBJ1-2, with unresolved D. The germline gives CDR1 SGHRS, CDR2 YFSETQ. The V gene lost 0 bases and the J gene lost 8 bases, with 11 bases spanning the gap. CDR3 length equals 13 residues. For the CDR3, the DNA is TGCGCCAGCAGCTTGGTTGAGTATTCCGGCTACACCTTC. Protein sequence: CASSLVEYSGYTF.

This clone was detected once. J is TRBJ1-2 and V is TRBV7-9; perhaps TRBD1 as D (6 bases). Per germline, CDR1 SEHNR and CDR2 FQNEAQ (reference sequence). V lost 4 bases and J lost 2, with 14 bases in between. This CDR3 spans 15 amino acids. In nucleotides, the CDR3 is TGTGCCAGCAGCTCTCCCGCAGGGGCAAACTATGGCTACACCTTC. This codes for CASSSPAGANYGYTF.

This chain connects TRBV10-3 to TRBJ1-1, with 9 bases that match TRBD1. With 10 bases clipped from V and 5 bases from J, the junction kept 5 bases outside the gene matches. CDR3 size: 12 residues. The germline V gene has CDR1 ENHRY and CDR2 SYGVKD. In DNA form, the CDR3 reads TGTGCCACCACGACAGGGGGAACTGAAGCTTTCTTT. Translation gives CATTTGGTEAFF.

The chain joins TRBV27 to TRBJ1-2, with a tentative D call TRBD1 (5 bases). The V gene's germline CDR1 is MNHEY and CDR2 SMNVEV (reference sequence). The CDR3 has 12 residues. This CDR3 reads CAARDSWDGYTF. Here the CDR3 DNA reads TGTGCGGCTCGGGACTCTTGGGATGGCTACACCTTC.

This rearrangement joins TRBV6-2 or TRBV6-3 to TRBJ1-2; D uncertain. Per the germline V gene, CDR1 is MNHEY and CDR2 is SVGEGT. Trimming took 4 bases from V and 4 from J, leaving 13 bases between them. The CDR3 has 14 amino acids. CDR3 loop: CASSSNGVVYGYTF. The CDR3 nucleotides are TGTGCCAGCAGTTCCAACGGAGTCGTCTATGGCTACACCTTC.

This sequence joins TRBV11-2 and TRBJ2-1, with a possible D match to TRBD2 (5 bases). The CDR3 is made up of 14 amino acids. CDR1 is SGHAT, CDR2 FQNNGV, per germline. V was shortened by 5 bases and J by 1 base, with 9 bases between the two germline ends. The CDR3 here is CASSARVSYNEQFF. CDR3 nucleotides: TGTGCCAGCAGCGCGCGGGTATCCTACAATGAGCAGTTCTTC.

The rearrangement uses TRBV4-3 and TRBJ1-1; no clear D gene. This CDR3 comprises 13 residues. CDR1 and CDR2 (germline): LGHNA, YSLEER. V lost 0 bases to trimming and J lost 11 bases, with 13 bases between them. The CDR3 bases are TGCGCCAGCAGCCAAGATTTCGGGGATTCGGCTTTCTTT. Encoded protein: CASSQDFGDSAFF.